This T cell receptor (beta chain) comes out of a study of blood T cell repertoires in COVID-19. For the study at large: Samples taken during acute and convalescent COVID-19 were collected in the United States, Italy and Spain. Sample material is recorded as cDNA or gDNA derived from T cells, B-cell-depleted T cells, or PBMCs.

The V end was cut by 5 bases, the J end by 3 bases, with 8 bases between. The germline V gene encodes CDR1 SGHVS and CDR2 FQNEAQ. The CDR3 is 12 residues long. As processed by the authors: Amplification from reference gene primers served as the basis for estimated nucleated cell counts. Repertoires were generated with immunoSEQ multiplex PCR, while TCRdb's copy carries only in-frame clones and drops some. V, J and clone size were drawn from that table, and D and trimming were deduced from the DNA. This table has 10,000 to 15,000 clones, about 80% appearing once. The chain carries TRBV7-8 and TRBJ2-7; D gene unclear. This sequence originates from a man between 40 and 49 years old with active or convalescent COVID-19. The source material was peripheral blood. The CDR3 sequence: CASSITNYEQYF. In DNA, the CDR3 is TGTGCCAGCAGCATAACAAACTACGAGCAGTACTTC. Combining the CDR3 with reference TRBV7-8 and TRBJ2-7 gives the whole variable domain GAGVSQSPRYKVAKRGQDVALRCDPISGHVSLFWYQQALGQGPEFLTYFQNEAQLDKSGLPSDRFFAERPEGSVSTLKIQRTQQEDSAVYLCASSITNYEQYFGPGTRLTVT.